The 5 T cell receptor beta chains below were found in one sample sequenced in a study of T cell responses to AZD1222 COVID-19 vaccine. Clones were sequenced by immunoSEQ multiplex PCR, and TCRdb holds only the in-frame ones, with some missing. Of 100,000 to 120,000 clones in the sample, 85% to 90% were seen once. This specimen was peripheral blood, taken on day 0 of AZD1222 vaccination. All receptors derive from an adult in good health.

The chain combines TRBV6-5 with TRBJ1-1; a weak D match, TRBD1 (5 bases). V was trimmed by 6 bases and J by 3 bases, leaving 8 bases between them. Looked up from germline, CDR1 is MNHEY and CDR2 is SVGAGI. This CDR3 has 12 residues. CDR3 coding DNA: TGTGCCAGCAGCGACAGTTACACTGAAGCTTTCTTT. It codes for CASSDSYTEAFF.

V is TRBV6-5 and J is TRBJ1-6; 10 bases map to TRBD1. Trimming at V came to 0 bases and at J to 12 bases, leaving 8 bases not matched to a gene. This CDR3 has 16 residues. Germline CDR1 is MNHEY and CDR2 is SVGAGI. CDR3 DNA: TGTGCCAGCAGTTACTCGAGGGACAGGGGAACATTACCCCTCCACTTT. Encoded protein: CASSYSRDRGTLPLHF.

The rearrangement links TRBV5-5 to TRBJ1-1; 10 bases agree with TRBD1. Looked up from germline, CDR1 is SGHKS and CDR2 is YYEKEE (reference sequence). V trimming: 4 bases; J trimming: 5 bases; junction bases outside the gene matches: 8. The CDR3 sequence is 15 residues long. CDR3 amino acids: CASSPTGGGGTEAFF. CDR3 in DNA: TGTGCCAGCAGCCCGACAGGGGGCGGCGGTACTGAAGCTTTCTTT.

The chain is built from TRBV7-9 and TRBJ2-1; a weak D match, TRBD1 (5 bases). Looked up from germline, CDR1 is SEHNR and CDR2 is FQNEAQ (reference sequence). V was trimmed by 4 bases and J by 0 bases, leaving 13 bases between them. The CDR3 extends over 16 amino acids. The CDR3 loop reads CASSSRTPSSYNEQFF. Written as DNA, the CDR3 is TGTGCCAGCAGCTCCAGGACACCGAGCTCCTACAATGAGCAGTTCTTC.

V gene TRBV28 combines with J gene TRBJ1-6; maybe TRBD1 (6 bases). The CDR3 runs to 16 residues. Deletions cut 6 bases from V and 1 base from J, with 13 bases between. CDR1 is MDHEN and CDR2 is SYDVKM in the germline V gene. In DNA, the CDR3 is TGTGCCAGCAGATCCCCGACAGGTTCCTATAATTCACCCCTCCACTTT. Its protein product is CASRSPTGSYNSPLHF.